These 15 T cell receptor beta chains were sequenced from one sample in a study of cytomegalovirus exposure and HLA in healthy donors. The primer mix had 60 Vbeta and 13 Jbeta primers. Profiled with immunoSEQ multiplex PCR; TCRdb holds only in-frame clones, not every one. The sample holds fewer than 250,000 clones, more than 65% seen once. The specimen sequenced was PBMCs. These receptors all stem from a man aged 35 to 55 in good health and CMV-seropositive.

The rearrangement links TRBV9 to TRBJ2-2; 8 bases align to TRBD2. CDR1 is SGDLS and CDR2 is YYNGEE in the germline V gene. V lost 0 bases, J lost 6 bases, and 7 bases stayed unmatched. The length of the CDR3 is 16 residues. CDR3 amino acids: CASSVDAGGSPGELFF. The CDR3 coding sequence is TGTGCCAGCAGCGTAGATGCGGGAGGTTCGCCCGGGGAGCTGTTTTTT.

CDR3 in amino acids: CASKLGGGLTYEQYF. The CDR3 nucleotides read TGTGCCAGCAAACTAGGGGGGGGGCTAACCTACGAGCAGTACTTC. V gene TRBV28 combines with J gene TRBJ2-7; perhaps TRBD2 as D (7 bases). The CDR3 is 15 amino acids. The V gene lost 7 bases and the J gene lost 2 bases, with 18 bases spanning the gap. CDR1 is MDHEN, CDR2 SYDVKM, per germline.

The chain combines TRBV29-1 with TRBJ2-6; D gene uncertain. V was clipped by 6 bases and J by 0 bases, with 6 bases between them. The CDR3 sequence is 13 residues long. Germline CDR1 is SQVTM and CDR2 is ANQGSEA. The CDR3 DNA is TGCAGCGTCAGCGACTCTGGGGCCAACGTCCTGACTTTC. Protein: CSVSDSGANVLTF.

The rearrangement uses TRBV5-1 and TRBJ2-5, with 11 bases identical to TRBD2. CDR1 is SGHRS and CDR2 is YFSETQ in the germline V gene. The CDR3 consists of 14 residues. After removal of 5 bases from V and 1 base from J, the junction contained 1 base not matched to a gene. The CDR3 nucleotides are TGCGCCAGCAGGCTAGCGGGGGGCCAAGAGACCCAGTACTTC. It specifies CASRLAGGQETQYF.

This chain uses TRBV9 with TRBJ2-2, with 12 bases identical to TRBD1. V dropped 4 bases and J dropped 7; count of bases not matched to a gene: 5. This CDR3 comprises 15 residues. CDR1 and CDR2 from the germline V gene are SGDLS and YYNGEE. The CDR3 reads CASSRGQGANGELFF. CDR3 coding DNA: TGTGCCAGCAGCCGGGGACAGGGGGCAAACGGGGAGCTGTTTTTT.

The rearrangement joins TRBV7-3 to TRBJ2-7, with 9 bases matching TRBD2. CDR1 and CDR2 from the germline V gene are SGHTA and FQGTGA. V shed 1 base and J 4 bases; nucleotides not matched to a gene: 5. The CDR3 spans 15 residues. The CDR3 region has the DNA TGTGCCAGCAGCTTAAGGGCTAGCGGGGATTACGAGCAGTACTTC. This codes for CASSLRASGDYEQYF.

This clone was picked up a small number of times. The chain couples TRBV27 to TRBJ2-7; 7 bases match TRBD2. The V gene's germline CDR1 is MNHEY and CDR2 SMNVEV (reference sequence). J gave up 2 bases and V 6 bases, and 10 bases lay outside the gene matches. The CDR3 extends over 15 amino acids. DNA of the CDR3: TGTGCCAGCAGCCCCGGGGCTAGCGGTACCTACGAGCAGTACTTC. This codes for CASSPGASGTYEQYF.

The chain combines TRBV27 with TRBJ2-7; the D gene is possibly TRBD1 (6 bases). This CDR3 is built from 16 residues. Trimming stripped 6 bases from V and 4 bases from J, with 22 bases between. Germline CDR1 MNHEY, CDR2 SMNVEV (reference sequence). DNA of the CDR3: TGTGCCAGCAGATCTTATGCCGGGACATTTCCTTACGAGCAGTACTTC. Its protein product is CASRSYAGTFPYEQYF.

The V and J genes are TRBV28 and TRBJ2-1; D may be TRBD1 (6 bases). The CDR3 length is 15 residues. Trimming pared 2 bases from V and 1 base from J, leaving 9 bases between. Germline-derived CDR1 and CDR2 are MDHEN and SYDVKM. CDR3 in amino acids: CASSLRGISYNEQFF. The CDR3 DNA reads as TGTGCCAGCAGTTTAAGGGGGATTTCCTACAATGAGCAGTTCTTC.

The genes are TRBV9 and TRBJ2-3; 8 positions match TRBD2. There are 15 residues in the CDR3. From germline, CDR1 is SGDLS and CDR2 YYNGEE. V shed 0 bases, J shed 6 bases, and the junction held 6 bases outside the gene matches. CDR3 DNA sequence: TGTGCCAGCAGCGTAGCACCGGGGGGGTCCGATACGCAGTATTTT. Its protein is CASSVAPGGSDTQYF.

With respect to this clone: Relative to the germline gene, one junction end is altered; a read error may explain this. J is TRBJ1-5 and V is TRBV5-1; D may be TRBD1 (6 bases). The length of the CDR3 is 15 residues. Germline V gene lookup returns CDR1 SGHRS and CDR2 YFSETQ. Here the CDR3 reads CASSLRGTSDQPQHF. As DNA, the CDR3 is TGTGCCAGCAGCTTGAGGGGGACAAGCGATCAGCCCCAGCATTTT.

This rearrangement joins TRBV28 to TRBJ2-2, with a possible D match to TRBD2 (6 bases). The CDR3 is 16 amino acids. Trimming took off 3 bases at V and 6 bases at J, with 17 bases between the two ends. The germline V gene encodes CDR1 MDHEN and CDR2 SYDVKM. The CDR3 is CASSFPPRTGAGELFF. CDR3 in DNA: TGTGCCAGCAGTTTCCCGCCCCGGACGGGGGCCGGGGAGCTGTTTTTT.

This chain connects TRBV7-2 to TRBJ2-1; TRBD2 aligns across 10 bases. This CDR3 comprises 14 residues. The germline CDR1 and CDR2 sequences are SGHTA and FQGNSA. J was trimmed by 7 bases and V by 5 bases; bases with no gene match: 5. Written as DNA, the CDR3 is TGTGCCAGCAGCCTCCTAGCGGGAGAAAATGAGCAGTTCTTC. Amino acids: CASSLLAGENEQFF.

This clone showed up just once. The rearrangement joins TRBV5-6 to TRBJ2-5; TRBD1 is a possible D gene (5 bases). Per the germline V gene, CDR1 is SGHDT and CDR2 is YYEEEE. The CDR3 loop spans 14 amino acids. V was cut by 5 bases and J by 5 bases, with 16 bases left in between. The CDR3 here is CASSSVRGEETQYF. The CDR3 nucleotides read TGTGCCAGCAGTTCGGTTAGGGGTGAGGAGACCCAGTACTTC.

The chain employs TRBV4-2 and TRBJ1-5; maybe TRBD1 (6 bases). Germline V gives CDR1 LGHNA, CDR2 YNFKEQ. The V gene lost 0 bases and the J gene lost 5 bases, with 17 bases spanning the gap. This CDR3 spans 17 amino acids. The CDR3 reads CASSQEGGGVGDQPQHF. For the CDR3, the DNA is TGTGCCAGCAGCCAAGAGGGAGGGGGAGTGGGGGATCAGCCCCAGCATTTT.